This T cell receptor (beta chain) emerged from a study of OX40 agonist ivuxolimab in advanced cancers. V dropped 5 bases and J dropped 6; count of bases not matched to a gene: 5. This CDR3 region has 14 residues. The germline V gene encodes CDR1 SGHTA and CDR2 FQGTGA. The repertoire was sequenced with immunoSEQ multiplex PCR; TCRdb's copy has only in-frame clones and lacks some. The profile shows roughly 32,000 clones, approximately 82% of them singletons. The specimen was CD4+ or CD8+ T cells sorted from blood, collected in a trial of the OX40 agonist ivuxolimab. The V gene is TRBV7-3, the J gene TRBJ2-2; TRBD1 matches at 8 bases. This clonotype originated in an adult with an advanced solid tumor such as melanoma, head and neck, liver or kidney cancer. The CDR3 region has the DNA TGTGCCAGCAGCCACGGACAGGGCGCCGGGGAGCTGTTTTTT. Amino acid sequence: CASSHGQGAGELFF.